One sample yielded the 11 T cell receptor beta chains listed below, sequenced in a study of T-cell reconstitution after alpha-beta-depleted transplantation in children (dated by TCRdb to between 2015 and 2016). Receptor libraries were prepared by PCR. Data came from an Illumina HiSeq 2500. TCR library preparation used molecular barcoding, with unique molecular identifiers applied to normalize quantification of the TCRbeta repertoire. The public reads were quality trimmed at Q25 with fastp and then assembled into clones with MiXCR by TCRdb, keeping productive beta chains. All rows with the same CDR3 protein become a single entry with the most common DNA and genes. In this sample the table shows 200,000 to 250,000 distinct CDR3 sequences, about 11% of which occur a single time. Over 2.5% of the sample comes from the top ten. Sequencing used PBMCs from the stem cell graft donor, obtained from the stem cell graft. These receptors all come from a human donor who donated a stem cell graft to a child with acute lymphoblastic leukemia.

This clonotype was found many times. V and J are TRBV4-1 and TRBJ2-7; TRBD2 agrees at 11 bases. V lost 3 bases and J lost 3; bases outside the gene matches: 4. The CDR3 has 15 amino acids. Germline lookup yields CDR1 MGHRA and CDR2 YSYEKL. CDR3 in DNA: TGCGCCAGCAGCCAGAGACTAGCGGGGATCTACGAGCAGTACTTC. This gives the protein CASSQRLAGIYEQYF.

This clonotype was seen at least ten times. The chain couples TRBV7-9 to TRBJ2-5; D remains unclear. CDR1 is SEHNR and CDR2 is FQNEAQ in the germline V gene (reference sequence). This CDR3 has 14 amino acids. V lost 1 base and J 4 bases, leaving 10 bases between the germline ends. The CDR3 DNA reads as TGTGCCAGCAGCTTAGTTACAACTCGAGAGACCCAGTACTTC. Translated: CASSLVTTRETQYF.

This clonotype showed up many times. This sequence joins TRBV10-3 and TRBJ1-1; the D is unclear. The CDR3 extends over 15 amino acids. The V end was cut by 0 bases, the J end by 0 bases, with 8 bases between. Germline values: CDR1 ENHRY, CDR2 SYGVKD. The CDR3: CAISESENMNTEAFF. The CDR3 DNA reads as TGTGCCATCAGTGAGTCGGAGAACATGAACACTGAAGCTTTCTTT.

In its sample, this clonotype was seen many times. The chain combines TRBV5-1 with TRBJ2-5; a possible D gene is TRBD1 (5 bases). CDR3 size: 16 residues. Between the trimmed V and J ends, which lost 4 bases and 4 bases, there was a span of 20 bases. Germline CDR1 is SGHRS and CDR2 is YFSETQ. The CDR3 coding sequence is TGCGCCAGCAGCCCGGGCCTGCCAGGGTCGGGAGAGACCCAGTACTTC. This codes for CASSPGLPGSGETQYF.

This clonotype was detected only a few times. Since a much larger clone is just one base distant, this may be a read error. The chain uses TRBV18 and TRBJ2-5; D is unresolved. The V gene lost 0 bases and the J gene lost 4 bases, with 3 bases spanning the gap. The germline gives CDR1 KGHSH, CDR2 LQKENI. This CDR3 spans 12 amino acids. The CDR3 DNA is TGTGCCAGCTCACCACCGGCAGAGACCCAGTACTTC. Translation: CASSPPAETQYF.

The rearrangement joins TRBV7-9 to TRBJ2-7; the D is unclear. Germline lookup yields CDR1 SEHNR and CDR2 FQNEAQ (reference sequence). Deletions cut 7 bases from V and 3 bases from J, with 16 bases between. The CDR3 sequence is 14 residues long. As DNA, the CDR3 is TGTGCCAGCATCCCTCGCACATCTGACTACGAGCAGTACTTC. It translates to CASIPRTSDYEQYF.

This clonotype was observed at least ten times. The rearrangement joins TRBV20-1 to TRBJ2-7, with D tentatively TRBD2 (5 bases). This CDR3 contains 15 residues. V was cut by 0 bases and J by 3 bases, with 15 bases left in between. Germline V gene sequence: CDR1 DFQATT, CDR2 SNEGSKA (reference sequence). The CDR3 bases are TGCAGTGCTAGAGATGGTCCAGCGGAGAACTACGAGCAGTACTTC. It encodes CSARDGPAENYEQYF.

As concerns this clonotype: Since a much larger clone is just one base distant, this may be a read error. The chain joins TRBV6-1 to TRBJ1-2; TRBD1 might be the D (5 bases). The length of the CDR3 is 16 residues. Between the trimmed V and J ends, which lost 5 bases and 6 bases, there was a span of 22 bases. Germline V gene sequence: CDR1 MNHNS, CDR2 SASEGT. CDR3 coding DNA: TGTGCCAGCAGTCGCCTGATCGCAACCGGGGGGAATGGCTACACCTTC. Its protein product is CASSRLIATGGNGYTF.

In this sample, this clonotype turned up many times. CDR3 residues: CASSDGILGRTEAFF. The CDR3 DNA follows: TGTGCCAGCAGCGATGGGATTTTAGGGCGCACTGAAGCTTTCTTT. The chain uses TRBV9 and TRBJ1-1, with unresolved D. The CDR3 is 15 residues long. V lost 3 bases and J 4 bases, leaving 16 bases between the germline ends. Germline V lookup: CDR1 SGDLS, CDR2 YYNGEE.

This clonotype was counted a few times. CDR3 amino acids: CASSLGKGRVFF. The CDR3 DNA reads TGCGCCAGCAGCTTGGGAAAGGGGCGTGTGTTCTTC. This sequence joins TRBV5-1 and TRBJ2-1; weak D call: TRBD1 (5 bases). V lost 0 bases and J 15 bases, leaving 13 bases between the germline ends. Germline lookup yields CDR1 SGHRS and CDR2 YFSETQ. CDR3 length: 12 residues.

This clonotype is a singleton in its sample. This may be a read error: a much more frequent sequence differs by one nucleotide. The CDR3 spells CASSFGDASYEQYF. CDR3 in DNA: TGTGCCAGCAGCTTCGGCGATGCAAGTTACGAGCAGTACTTC. The rearrangement uses TRBV12-3 or TRBV12-4 and TRBJ2-7; unclear D gene. The CDR3 has 14 residues. Deletions cut 6 bases from V and 4 bases from J, with 16 bases between.